The count of the clone carrying this TCR beta chain is one. This CDR3 spans 14 amino acids. V was cut by 0 bases and J by 4 bases, with 9 bases left in between. The germline gives CDR1 MNHEY, CDR2 SMNVEV (reference sequence). This record belongs to a study of blood T cell repertoires in COVID-19. About the research overall: Material from acute and convalescent COVID-19 was sourced from the United States, Italy and Spain.

The method was immunoSEQ multiplex PCR; TCRdb's version includes in-frame clones alone and lacks a portion of them. The data contain 380,000 or so clones, approximately 88% of them singletons. Sequencing input: PBMCs or T cells enriched from blood (not recorded which). J is TRBJ1-1 and V is TRBV27; D is ambiguous. The receptor was derived from a woman in her 40s with acute COVID-19. CDR3 region: CASSLSGDGTEAFF. CDR3 DNA sequence: TGTGCCAGCAGTTTATCCGGGGATGGCACTGAAGCTTTCTTT.